This T cell receptor beta chain was sequenced for a study of blood T cell repertoires in COVID-19 (dated by TCRdb to about 2020). Some background on the complete study: Samples covering the acute and convalescent phases of COVID-19 were provided by collaborators in the United States, Italy and Spain. The prospective study material was composed of cDNA or gDNA derived from T cells, B-cell-depleted T cells, or PBMCs. Deeply sampled blood TCRbeta repertoires from subjects exposed to, actively infected with, or recovered from COVID-19 were included in the dataset. A freely available public database, intended as a resource for researchers studying the immune response to SARS-CoV-2, is where the repertoires were released. Samples came from the ongoing ImmuneRACE study (first 160 participants) plus 1,254 subjects from 6 global collaborators. Nearly every sample came with metadata listing a de-identified subject ID, COVID-19 status, age in years and sex. Where available, HLA class I and class II types were taken from metadata supplied by the sample provider and were not determined by assay-based typing.

TCRbeta CDR3 regions were amplified from genomic DNA by means of the immunoSEQ Assay, a bias-controlled multiplex PCR. Per the original workflow: The number of nucleated cells in each sample was estimated from the amplification of reference gene primers within the assay. Sequence reads were collapsed and filtered to measure the absolute abundance of every unique TCRbeta CDR3 rearrangement. For each sample, productive Simpson clonality was calculated by taking the square root of Simpson's diversity index across productive rearrangements. TCRdb limited this immuneACCESS table to in-frame rearrangements with V and J called. A share of clones is missing; checked studies link under half to unresolved V genes, and the rest is unexplained. V, J and clone size are taken as reported in that table, and D and trimming were inferred from the DNA itself. This sample has roughly 220,000 clones in its table, and under 90% of those were observed once. The ten largest clones capture 4.5% to 5.5% of the sample.

Summary of the overall study and its limitations: Clinical and demographic metadata were provided uncurated, with the amount varying by source and participant.

Note on this clone: The clone's antigen remains unknown. Qualities for individual bases were not recorded, and no much larger clone is one base off.

The CDR3, cysteine through phenylalanine, is 15 amino acids long. Of all the DNA, just the CDR3 is kept, 45 bases in frame from base 1. The CDR1 and CDR2 encoded by the germline V gene are SGHDT and YYEEEE. The junction shows trimming of 0 bases on V and 2 bases on J, plus 12 bases between the germline ends. A second Seattle source provided samples from volunteer blood donors who had recovered from COVID-19. Whole blood was collected in K2EDTA tubes by collaborating institutions according to the institutions' own protocols. For TCRbeta analysis, collaborators shipped samples as frozen whole blood, isolated PBMCs, or DNA extracted from either of those sample types.

This TCR came from a woman in her fifties or sixties who had recovered from COVID-19. The sequenced sample consisted of peripheral blood. The chain employs TRBV5-6 and TRBJ2-7; D gene: possibly TRBD1, on 5 matching bases. Read as DNA, the sequence is TGTGCCAGCAGCTTGGGTCCCAGGGCACCCTACGAGCAGTACTTC. Its translation is CASSLGPRAPYEQYF.